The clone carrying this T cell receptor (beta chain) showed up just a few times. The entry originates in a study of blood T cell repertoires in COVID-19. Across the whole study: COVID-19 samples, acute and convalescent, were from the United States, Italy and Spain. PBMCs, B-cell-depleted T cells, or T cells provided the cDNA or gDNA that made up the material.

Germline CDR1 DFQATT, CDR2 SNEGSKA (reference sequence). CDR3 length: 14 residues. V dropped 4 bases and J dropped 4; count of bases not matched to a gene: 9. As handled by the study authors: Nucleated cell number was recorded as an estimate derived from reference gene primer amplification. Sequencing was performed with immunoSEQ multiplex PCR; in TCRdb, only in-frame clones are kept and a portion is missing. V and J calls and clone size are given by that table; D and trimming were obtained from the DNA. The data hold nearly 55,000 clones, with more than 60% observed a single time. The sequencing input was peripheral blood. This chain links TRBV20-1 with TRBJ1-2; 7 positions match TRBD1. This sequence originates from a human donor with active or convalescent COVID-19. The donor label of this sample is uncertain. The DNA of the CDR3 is TGCAGTGCTATTGACATGGCAGGGGGCTATGGCTACACCTTC. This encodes CSAIDMAGGYGYTF.